Listed here are 26 T cell receptor beta chains from one sample, sequenced in a study of CD8 T cells in Susac syndrome. The RNA, roughly 0.45 to 1 ug, was put through reverse transcription using random hexamers. TCRdb redid the calling of the immunoSEQ multiplex PCR reads with MiXCR, one entry per CDR3 protein. The sample holds approximately 150,000 distinct CDR3 sequences, about 94% seen once. Sequenced material: CD4+ T cells from PBMCs. All receptors come from a human donor in good health.

V gene TRBV6-5 combines with J gene TRBJ2-7; 7 bases agree with TRBD1. V trimming: 2 bases; J trimming: 0 bases; junction bases outside the gene matches: 4. The germline CDR1 and CDR2 sequences are MNHEY and SVGAGI. This CDR3 is built from 15 residues. Written as DNA, the CDR3 is TGTGCCAGCAGTTACCGGGACAGCGGCTCCTACGAGCAGTACTTC. It encodes CASSYRDSGSYEQYF.

The chain uses TRBV5-1 and TRBJ2-2; the D is unclear. Per the germline V gene, CDR1 is SGHRS and CDR2 is YFSETQ. The CDR3 contains 12 residues. V was trimmed by 0 bases and J by 7 bases, leaving 4 bases between them. The CDR3 reads CASSLEIGELFF. The CDR3 region has the DNA TGCGCCAGCAGCTTGGAAATCGGGGAGCTGTTTTTT.

The V call is TRBV4-1, the J call TRBJ2-7, with D possibly being TRBD2 (6 bases). V shed 5 bases and J shed 2 bases, with 13 bases lying between them. Per the germline V gene, CDR1 is MGHRA and CDR2 is YSYEKL. The CDR3 loop spans 14 amino acids. CDR3 in DNA: TGCGCCAGCAGCGCGGGACCTCCTGCCTACGAGCAGTACTTC. Its protein product is CASSAGPPAYEQYF.

The chain joins TRBV6-2 or TRBV6-3 to TRBJ2-1, with D unresolved. The germline V gene encodes CDR1 MNHEY and CDR2 SVGEGT. This CDR3 has 11 amino acids. Trimming left V 7 bases short and J 9 bases short, with 10 bases between. CDR3 nucleotide sequence: TGTGCCAGCACCATATTCGGTGAGCAGTTCTTC. As protein: CASTIFGEQFF.

The rearrangement links TRBV7-2 to TRBJ1-2, with 10 bases lining up with TRBD1. This CDR3 comprises 15 residues. J was trimmed by 5 bases and V by 5 bases; bases with no gene match: 8. In germline, CDR1 is SGHTA, CDR2 FQGNSA. The DNA for the CDR3 is TGTGCCAGCAGCCTTTTGGGACAGGGGAGGTATGGCTACACCTTC. This codes for CASSLLGQGRYGYTF.

The gene calls are TRBV29-1 and TRBJ1-2; no firm D call. This CDR3 comprises 14 residues. CDR1 and CDR2 from the germline V gene are SQVTM and ANQGSEA. Trimming removed 3 bases at V and 4 bases at J, with 15 bases between. CDR3 DNA: TGCAGCGTTGATAGGACCAGCGAACTCTATGGCTACACCTTC. Amino acid sequence: CSVDRTSELYGYTF. Complete variable domain (other parts from reference TRBV29-1 and TRBJ1-2): SAVISQKPSRDICQRGTSLTIQCQVDSQVTMMFWYRQQPGQSLTLIATANQGSEATYESGFVIDKFPISRPNLTFSTLTVSNMSPEDSSIYLCSVDRTSELYGYTFGSGTRLTVV.

The sample holds one count of this clonotype. The J gene is TRBJ1-6, the V gene TRBV12-3 or TRBV12-4; possible D gene TRBD1, 6 bases. Deletions cut 7 bases from V and 8 bases from J, with 12 bases between. CDR3 length: 13 amino acids. The CDR3 sequence is CASTDSSYSPLHF. DNA for the CDR3: TGTGCCAGCACGGACAGCTCGTATTCACCCCTCCACTTT.

This chain links TRBV13 with TRBJ2-7, with 13 nucleotides matching TRBD2. This CDR3 is built from 15 residues. CDR1 is PRHDT, CDR2 FYEKMQ, per germline (reference sequence). V lost 3 bases, J lost 6 bases, and 5 bases stayed unmatched. The CDR3 loop reads CASSFTGLAGSEQYF. The CDR3 DNA reads TGTGCCAGCAGCTTCACGGGACTAGCGGGGTCCGAGCAGTACTTC.

The chain recombines TRBV5-1 with TRBJ2-2, with TRBD1 identical over 7 bases. The CDR3 sequence is 16 residues long. CDR1 SGHRS and CDR2 YFSETQ come from the germline V gene. The ends lost 2 bases at V and 6 bases at J; junction bases unmatched: 10. CDR3 DNA: TGCGCCAGCAGCTTTGTTTTAGGGGGCACAGCCGGGGAGCTGTTTTTT. Protein: CASSFVLGGTAGELFF. The full variable domain, its missing parts supplied by reference TRBV5-1 and TRBJ2-2, is KAGVTQTPRYLIKTRGQQVTLSCSPISGHRSVSWYQQTPGQGLQFLFEYFSETQRNKGNFPGRFSGRQFSNSRSEMNVSTLELGDSALYLCASSFVLGGTAGELFFGEGSRLTVL.

This clonotype was picked up one time. V gene TRBV7-8 combines with J gene TRBJ1-2, with D hard to call. CDR3 length equals 13 residues. V was pared by 5 bases and J by 7 bases, with 14 bases between. Germline lookup yields CDR1 SGHVS and CDR2 FQNEAQ. This chain's CDR3 is CASSQDGWGGYTF. The CDR3 DNA sequence: TGTGCCAGCAGCCAAGACGGATGGGGTGGCTACACCTTC.

The CDR3 DNA sequence: TGTGCCAGCTCACAACAGCCGGCTGAAGCTTTCTTT. It codes for CASSQQPAEAFF. The chain has TRBV18 and TRBJ1-1; no firm D call. Germline CDR1 KGHSH, CDR2 LQKENI. Trimming removed 4 bases from V and 6 bases from J, with 9 bases in between. CDR3 length equals 12 residues.

The rearrangement links TRBV7-9 to TRBJ1-2; D perhaps matches TRBD1 (5 bases). Germline V gene sequence: CDR1 SEHNR, CDR2 FQNEAQ (reference sequence). V was shortened by 6 bases and J by 8 bases, with 13 bases between the two germline ends. There are 12 residues in the CDR3. CDR3 in amino acids: CASSQSGRGYTF. Written as DNA, the CDR3 is TGTGCCAGCAGTCAATCAGGGCGAGGCTACACCTTC. The entire variable domain, with the rest obtained from reference TRBV7-9 and TRBJ1-2, is as follows: DTGVSQNPRHKITKRGQNVTFRCDPISEHNRLYWYRQTLGQGPEFLTYFQNEAQLEKSRLLSDRFSAERPKGSFSTLEIQRTEQGDSAMYLCASSQSGRGYTFGSGTRLTVV.

The chain has TRBV3-1 and TRBJ2-1, with a weak D call TRBD2 (6 bases). The V end was cut by 4 bases, the J end by 7 bases, with 8 bases between. Germline V gene data show CDR1 as LGHDT and CDR2 as YNNKEL (reference sequence). CDR3 size: 12 residues. In DNA, the CDR3 is TGTGCCAGCAGCCGACTAGGAAATGAGCAGTTCTTC. Translating gives CASSRLGNEQFF.

This clonotype was counted a few times. The genes are TRBV5-4 and TRBJ2-5, with 11 bases that match TRBD2. Losses at the gene ends were 3 bases for V and 7 bases for J; bases not matched to a gene: 11. The CDR3 spans 16 residues. The germline V gene encodes CDR1 SGHNT and CDR2 YYREEE (reference sequence). The CDR3: CASSSLAGGFSGTQYF. CDR3 coding DNA: TGTGCCAGCAGCTCGCTAGCGGGGGGCTTCTCGGGGACCCAGTACTTC.

This sequence joins TRBV29-1 and TRBJ2-5; 9 positions match TRBD1. V was pared by 3 bases and J by 5 bases, with 7 bases of the junction left unmatched. This CDR3 spans 14 amino acids. Germline values: CDR1 SQVTM, CDR2 ANQGSEA. The CDR3 here is CSVDEQGAGETQYF. DNA of the CDR3: TGCAGCGTTGACGAACAGGGGGCAGGGGAGACCCAGTACTTC.

This clonotype was seen a handful of times. The chain has TRBV7-2 and TRBJ1-1; unclear D gene. CDR3 length: 14 amino acids. Germline CDR1 SGHTA, CDR2 FQGNSA. With 5 bases removed from V and 1 base from J, the gap between germline ends came to 11 bases. CDR3 DNA sequence: TGTGCCAGCAGCCGGTTGGGTCAGAACACTGAAGCTTTCTTT. Its protein product is CASSRLGQNTEAFF.

This chain links TRBV3-1 with TRBJ2-4; TRBD2 agrees at 8 bases. This CDR3 has 18 residues. With 5 bases clipped from V and 0 bases from J, the junction kept 12 bases outside the gene matches. From germline, CDR1 is LGHDT and CDR2 YNNKEL (reference sequence). The CDR3 reads CASSNRLQGLVAKNIQYF. The CDR3 DNA reads TGTGCCAGCAGCAACCGCCTTCAGGGACTAGTAGCCAAAAACATTCAGTACTTC.

The chain employs TRBV6-1 and TRBJ2-2, with D possibly being TRBD1 (5 bases). The CDR3 totals 13 residues. V gave up 6 bases and J gave up 9 bases, with 14 bases separating them. CDR1 and CDR2 from the germline V gene are MNHNS and SASEGT. The CDR3: CASRAGFGWELFF. Written as DNA, the CDR3 is TGTGCCAGCAGAGCAGGGTTTGGGTGGGAGCTGTTTTTT.

The CDR3 loop is CASSPPGFSYEQYF. The CDR3 DNA sequence: TGTGCCAGCTCACCACCGGGATTTTCGTACGAGCAGTACTTC. This rearrangement joins TRBV18 to TRBJ2-7; no definite D call. The CDR3 has 14 amino acids. V lost 0 bases and J lost 4, with 10 bases in between. The V gene's germline CDR1 is KGHSH and CDR2 LQKENI.

The CDR3 nucleotides read TGTGCTAGTGGTTTGCGGCCCTTGTACGATGAGCAGTTCTTC. It yields the protein CASGLRPLYDEQFF. The chain recombines TRBV12-5 with TRBJ2-1, with no clear D. V was clipped by 2 bases and J by 8 bases, with 13 bases between them. The CDR3 is 14 residues long. Germline V CDR1 and CDR2: LGHNT, FRNRAP. Full variable domain (rest looked up from reference TRBV12-5 and TRBJ2-1): DARVTQTPRHKVTEMGQEVTMRCQPILGHNTVFWYRQTMMQGLELLAYFRNRAPLDDSGMPKDRFSAEMPDATLATLKIQPSEPRDSAVYFCASGLRPLYDEQFFGPGTRLTVL.

The chain links TRBV6-1 to TRBJ1-5, with TRBD1 as a possible D gene (5 bases). V was clipped by 7 bases and J by 7 bases, with 14 bases between them. The CDR3 contains 13 residues. Germline CDR1 and CDR2: MNHNS and SASEGT. This chain's CDR3 is CASTGTDRQPQHF. CDR3 DNA: TGTGCCAGCACTGGGACCGACCGCCAGCCCCAGCATTTT.

This clonotype has a single count. The V call is TRBV5-6, the J call TRBJ2-7, with TRBD1 identical over 7 bases. This CDR3 is 14 amino acids long. The germline V gene encodes CDR1 SGHDT and CDR2 YYEEEE. V shed 0 bases and J 4 bases; nucleotides not matched to a gene: 4. The CDR3 bases are TGTGCCAGCAGCTTGGTGGCAGGGGGATACGAGCAGTACTTC. Amino acid sequence: CASSLVAGGYEQYF.

The J gene is TRBJ2-7, the V gene TRBV20-1; no clear D gene. The CDR3 is 12 residues long. The V and J ends lost 3 bases and 7 bases respectively, with 13 bases between them. The germline gives CDR1 DFQATT, CDR2 SNEGSKA (reference sequence). The CDR3 spells CSASWPAGEQYF. The CDR3 nucleotides read TGCAGTGCTAGCTGGCCTGCCGGTGAGCAGTACTTC.

The chain recombines TRBV2 with TRBJ2-6; D unresolved. Germline V lookup: CDR1 SNHLY, CDR2 FYNNEI. This CDR3 is 13 amino acids long. The V end was cut by 7 bases, the J end by 12 bases, with 16 bases between. The chain's CDR3 is CASMPAPHTVLTF. CDR3 in DNA: TGTGCCAGCATGCCCGCACCGCACACCGTCCTGACTTTC.

The chain couples TRBV7-9 to TRBJ2-7, with 10 bases identical to TRBD1. V dropped 4 bases and J dropped 3; count of bases not matched to a gene: 3. CDR1 and CDR2 (germline): SEHNR, FQNEAQ (reference sequence). This CDR3 contains 14 residues. DNA for the CDR3: TGTGCCAGCAGCTCCGGGACAGGGGTCTACGAGCAGTACTTC. As protein: CASSSGTGVYEQYF.

This clonotype occurred a few times. This chain connects TRBV6-5 to TRBJ2-7, with D unresolved. The CDR3 contains 11 residues. V dropped 6 bases and J dropped 6 bases, with 9 bases sitting between them. Germline V gives CDR1 MNHEY, CDR2 SVGAGI. CDR3 coding DNA: TGTGCCAGCAGCCCATCCCGCGAGCAGTACTTC. Translation: CASSPSREQYF.